The 2 T cell receptor beta chains below were found in one sample sequenced in a study of blood T cell repertoires in COVID-19. Measured with immunoSEQ multiplex PCR; TCRdb has only the in-frame clones, and not every one. The sample has approximately 290,000 clones; around 82% are singletons. The sample comprised peripheral blood. The receptors were gathered from a person aged 65 to 79 with COVID-19, enrolled during active disease.

This chain uses TRBV5-5 with TRBJ2-1; possibly TRBD1 for D (6 bases). The germline V and J ends were trimmed by 4 bases and 4 bases, with 15 bases remaining between them. Germline values: CDR1 SGHKS, CDR2 YYEKEE (reference sequence). This CDR3 region has 15 residues. CDR3 in DNA: TGTGCCAGCAGCGGGACGGGACAACTATACAATGAGCAGTTCTTC. This sequence encodes CASSGTGQLYNEQFF.

The gene calls are TRBV11-1 and TRBJ1-1, with D tentatively TRBD1 (5 bases). Germline loops: CDR1 SGHAT, CDR2 FQDESV (reference sequence). This CDR3 is built from 15 residues. V lost 3 bases, J lost 3 bases, and 14 bases lay in between. CDR3 protein: CASSFRGPGDTEAFF. CDR3 in DNA: TGTGCCAGCAGCTTTAGGGGTCCGGGCGACACTGAAGCTTTCTTT. The whole variable domain, filled in from reference TRBV11-1 and TRBJ1-1, reads EAEVAQSPRYKITEKSQAVAFWCDPISGHATLYWYRQILGQGPELLVQFQDESVVDDSQLPKDRFSAERLKGVDSTLKIQPAELGDSAMYLCASSFRGPGDTEAFFGQGTRLTVV.